The rows below give T cell receptor beta chains drawn from one sample of a study of regulatory T cells in long-lasting Graves disease. TCRdb re-called the multiplex PCR reads with MiXCR, one entry per CDR3 protein. The table lists 400,000 to 500,000 distinct CDR3 sequences, 20% to 25% of them singletons. The sequenced sample was peripheral blood mononuclear cells (PBMCs), obtained when the disease was refractory, from a patient treated with antithyroid drugs. The receptors here all came from a female donor with Graves disease. CDR3s include the opening cysteine and the closing phenylalanine or tryptophan. Each record gives: clone size, CDR3 length, V gene, J gene, D gene, CDR3 protein, CDR3 DNA. The D gene is left open where the match is weak. A clone size is listed for some rows: how often the clone was seen (once, few, many), or a class if it is expanded.

abundance: NA; len: 11; v_gene: TRBV28; j_gene: TRBJ2-1; d_gene: NA; CDR3aa: CASSLYVEQFF; CDR3nt: TGTGCCAGCAGTTTATACGTTGAGCAGTTCTTC
abundance: few; len: 15; v_gene: TRBV20-1; j_gene: TRBJ1-6; d_gene: NA; CDR3aa: CSARDPQSYNSPLHF; CDR3nt: TGCAGTGCTAGAGACCCGCAGTCCTATAATTCACCCCTCCACTTT
abundance: many; len: 14; v_gene: TRBV6-2/TRBV6-3; j_gene: TRBJ1-2; d_gene: NA; CDR3aa: CASSYSTGTYGYTF; CDR3nt: TGTGCCAGCAGTTACTCCACCGGGACCTATGGCTACACCTTC
abundance: few; len: 11; v_gene: TRBV20-1; j_gene: TRBJ1-1; d_gene: NA; CDR3aa: CGNRAGTEAFF; CDR3nt: TGCGGAAACAGGGCCGGCACTGAAGCTTTCTTT
abundance: many; len: 13; v_gene: TRBV10-3; j_gene: TRBJ2-7; d_gene: TRBD1; CDR3aa: CASTGTGPTQQYF; CDR3nt: TGTGCCTCCACCGGGACAGGTCCTACGCAGCAGTACTTC
abundance: NA; len: 15; v_gene: TRBV7-9; j_gene: TRBJ1-2; d_gene: TRBD1; CDR3aa: CASSFGDREAGGYTF; CDR3nt: TGTGCCAGCAGCTTTGGAGACAGGGAAGCTGGAGGCTACACCTTC
abundance: once; len: 15; v_gene: TRBV6-1; j_gene: TRBJ2-7; d_gene: TRBD1; CDR3aa: CASNSGGFRSYEQYF; CDR3nt: TGTGCCAGCAACTCAGGGGGCTTTCGTTCGTACGAGCAGTACTTC
abundance: NA; len: 14; v_gene: TRBV19; j_gene: TRBJ2-2; d_gene: NA; CDR3aa: CASRHQEYTGELFF; CDR3nt: TGTGCCAGTAGGCATCAGGAGTACACCGGGGAGCTGTTTTTT
abundance: many; len: 13; v_gene: TRBV2; j_gene: TRBJ2-6; d_gene: NA; CDR3aa: CASYYPGANVLTF; CDR3nt: TGTGCCAGCTATTATCCTGGGGCCAACGTCCTGACTTTC
abundance: NA; len: 13; v_gene: TRBV2; j_gene: TRBJ1-1; d_gene: TRBD1; CDR3aa: CASSEATGRRAFF; CDR3nt: TGTGCCAGCAGTGAAGCGACAGGGCGTCGGGCTTTCTTT